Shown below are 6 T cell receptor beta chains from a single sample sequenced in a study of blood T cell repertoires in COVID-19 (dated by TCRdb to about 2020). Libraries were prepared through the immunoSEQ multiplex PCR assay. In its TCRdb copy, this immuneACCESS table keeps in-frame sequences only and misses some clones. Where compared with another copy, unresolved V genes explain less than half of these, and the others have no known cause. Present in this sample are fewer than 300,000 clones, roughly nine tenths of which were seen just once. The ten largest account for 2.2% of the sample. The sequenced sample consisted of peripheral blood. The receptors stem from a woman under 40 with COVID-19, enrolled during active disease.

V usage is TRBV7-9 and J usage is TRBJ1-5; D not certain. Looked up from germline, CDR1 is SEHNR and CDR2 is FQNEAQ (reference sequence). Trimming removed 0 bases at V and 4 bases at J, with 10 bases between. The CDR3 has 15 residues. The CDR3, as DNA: TGTGCCAGCAGCTTAGCCGGCGGTGCTAATCAGCCCCAGCATTTT. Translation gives CASSLAGGANQPQHF.

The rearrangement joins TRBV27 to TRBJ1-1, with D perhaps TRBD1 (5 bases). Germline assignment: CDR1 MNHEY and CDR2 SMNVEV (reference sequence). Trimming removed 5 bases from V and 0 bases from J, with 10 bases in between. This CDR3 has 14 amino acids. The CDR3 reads CASSPGTLNTEAFF. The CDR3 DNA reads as TGTGCCAGCAGTCCAGGGACTTTGAACACTGAAGCTTTCTTT.

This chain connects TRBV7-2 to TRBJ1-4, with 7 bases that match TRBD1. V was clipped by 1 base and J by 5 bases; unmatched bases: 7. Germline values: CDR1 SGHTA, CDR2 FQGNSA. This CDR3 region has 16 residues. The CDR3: CASSLGPTGMNEKLFF. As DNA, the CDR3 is TGTGCCAGCAGCTTAGGCCCGACAGGGATGAATGAAAAACTGTTTTTT. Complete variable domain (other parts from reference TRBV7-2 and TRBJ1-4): GAGVSQSPSNKVTEKGKDVELRCDPISGHTALYWYRQSLGQGLEFLIYFQGNSAPDKSGLPSDRFSAERTGGSVSTLTIQRTQQEDSAVYLCASSLGPTGMNEKLFFGSGTQLSVL.

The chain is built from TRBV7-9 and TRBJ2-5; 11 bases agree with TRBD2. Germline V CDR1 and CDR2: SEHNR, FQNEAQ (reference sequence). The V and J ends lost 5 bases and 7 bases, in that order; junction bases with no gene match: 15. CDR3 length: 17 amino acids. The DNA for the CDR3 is TGTGCCAGCAGCGCCAGGACGACTAGCGGGATTTCGGTGACCCAGTACTTC. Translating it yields CASSARTTSGISVTQYF.

In nucleotides, the CDR3 is TGTGCCAGTAGTGAACAGGGTTATACTGGTGGCTACACCTTC. Translated, it gives CASSEQGYTGGYTF. The V call is TRBV19, the J call TRBJ1-2, with a weak D call TRBD1 (6 bases). There are 14 residues in the CDR3. Between the trimmed V and J ends, which lost 5 bases and 7 bases, there was a span of 17 bases. Germline loops: CDR1 LNHDA, CDR2 SQIVND (reference sequence).

The CDR3 is CASSEGQGRHEQYF. The CDR3 DNA is TGTGCCAGCAGCGAAGGACAGGGTCGCCACGAGCAGTACTTC. The gene calls are TRBV27 and TRBJ2-7; TRBD1 matches at 8 bases. The CDR3 spans 14 residues. Germline CDR1 reads MNHEY; CDR2 reads SMNVEV (reference sequence). Trimming took 6 bases from V and 5 from J; bases not matched to a gene: 9.